This T cell receptor beta chain was captured by sequencing in a study of shared T cell receptors in the human thymus. The germline gives CDR1 LGHNA, CDR2 YSLEER. This CDR3 is built from 15 residues. V was pared by 1 base and J by 2 bases, with 8 bases between. Generated by immunoSEQ multiplex PCR, the TCRdb table keeps only in-frame clones and is missing some. The repertoire consists of under 700,000 clones, with approximately 80% occurring once and the leading ten covering around 0.012%. The sample was also linked to a second study, of human thymus T cells.

This receptor was taken from a boy in the first two years of life with a congenital heart defect. The specimen was thymocytes. The gene calls are TRBV4-3 and TRBJ2-2; TRBD2 might be the D (6 bases). This chain's CDR3 is CASSQGRENTGELFF. As DNA, the CDR3 is TGCGCCAGCAGCCAAGGGCGGGAAAACACCGGGGAGCTGTTTTTT.